The clone carrying this TCR beta chain was counted at least ten times. The antigen remains unidentified. Repertoires were generated with immunoSEQ multiplex PCR, while TCRdb's copy carries only in-frame clones and drops some. Listed for the sample are some 3,300 clones, none seen a single time. This sample is part of a study of T cells after posttransplantation cyclophosphamide. The study's findings and limits: Skin or GI-infiltrating T cells shared few TRB sequences with blood. Recipient CMV seropositivity and CMV reactivation strongly tracked TRB clonality. Donor CD8+ memory clones often dominated recipient blood repertoires at later times.

Treatment was busulfan-fludarabine conditioning, a marrow graft, and cyclophosphamide on days +3 and +4. The sample consisted of PBMCs, taken after allogeneic stem cell transplant with posttransplant cyclophosphamide. The receptor comes from a young adult male patient who received an allogeneic stem cell transplant from a related donor, was CMV-positive, and had acute GVHD only. Part of the T cell pool may stem from the graft donor.

The CDR3 is CASSYLGQGQGNTIYF. CDR3 nucleotides: TGTGCCAGCAGTTACTTGGGGCAGGGCCAGGGAAACACCATATATTTT. The chain is built from TRBV6-5 and TRBJ1-3; D perhaps matches TRBD1 (5 bases). Trimming stripped 1 base from V and 4 bases from J, with 14 bases between. Germline loops: CDR1 MNHEY, CDR2 SVGAGI. This CDR3 is 16 amino acids long.